Following are 10 T cell receptor beta chains from one sample sequenced in a study of cytomegalovirus exposure and HLA in healthy donors. Vbeta (60) and Jbeta (13) primers were used in the PCR. The assay was immunoSEQ multiplex PCR, and TCRdb's table has in-frame clones only and misses some. The sample consists of some 78,000 clones, under 80% of them appearing once. What was sequenced was PBMCs. These receptors were taken from a man between 35 and 55 years old in good health and CMV-seropositive.

Note on this clone: Other DNA variants within this sample encode the same CDR3. The chain is built from TRBV9 and TRBJ2-7, with TRBD1 as a possible D gene (5 bases). From germline, CDR1 is SGDLS and CDR2 YYNGEE. V was pared by 0 bases and J by 0 bases, with 10 bases between. The CDR3 is made up of 15 amino acids. The CDR3 spells CASSVAAGISYEQYF. The CDR3 nucleotides read TGTGCCAGCAGCGTAGCAGCAGGGATCTCCTACGAGCAGTACTTC. The full variable domain, rest sourced from reference TRBV9 and TRBJ2-7, is DSGVTQTPKHLITATGQRVTLRCSPRSGDLSVYWYQQSLDQGLQFLIQYYNGEERAKGNILERFSAQQFPDLHSELNLSSLELGDSALYFCASSVAAGISYEQYFGPGTRLTVT.

This rearrangement joins TRBV7-2 to TRBJ2-7; TRBD1 agrees at 7 bases. V lost 5 bases, J lost 7 bases, and 5 bases stayed unmatched. CDR1 is SGHTA and CDR2 is FQGNSA in the germline V gene. The CDR3 covers 12 residues. The CDR3 DNA is TGTGCCAGCAGCCTCGACAGGGCTGAGCAGTACTTC. This gives the protein CASSLDRAEQYF.

V usage is TRBV30 and J usage is TRBJ2-2; D unresolved. From germline, CDR1 is GTSNPN and CDR2 SVGIG (reference sequence). The CDR3 loop spans 16 amino acids. Trimming removed 0 bases at V and 2 bases at J, with 13 bases between. The CDR3 DNA reads TGTGCCTGGAGTGTAGTCACCCAGTTTAACACCGGGGAGCTGTTTTTT. This gives the protein CAWSVVTQFNTGELFF.

J is TRBJ2-3 and V is TRBV10-2; weak D call: TRBD1 (6 bases). Trimming removed 6 bases from V and 5 bases from J, with 6 bases in between. Germline V gene lookup returns CDR1 WSHSY and CDR2 SAAADI. The CDR3 length is 11 residues. CDR3 sequence reads: CASRGGDTQYF. CDR3 in DNA: TGCGCCAGCAGAGGGGGAGATACGCAGTATTTT.

This clone was observed once. The chain links TRBV4-2 to TRBJ2-2; tentative D call: TRBD2 (5 bases). Trimming cost V 5 bases and J 1 base, with 11 bases left between them. CDR1 and CDR2 (germline): LGHNA, YNFKEQ. There are 15 residues in the CDR3. The CDR3 protein is CASSDERLNTGELFF. Here the CDR3 DNA reads TGTGCCAGCAGCGACGAGCGGTTGAACACCGGGGAGCTGTTTTTT.

The chain combines TRBV5-4 with TRBJ1-5, with D maybe TRBD1 (5 bases). Germline-derived CDR1 and CDR2 are SGHNT and YYREEE (reference sequence). The CDR3 has 14 amino acids. Trimming took off 0 bases at V and 1 base at J, with 5 bases between the two ends. The DNA of the CDR3 is TGTGCCAGCAGCTTGGACAGGAGCAATCAGCCCCAGCATTTT. Protein sequence: CASSLDRSNQPQHF.

This clone was counted between two and nine times. The CDR3 bases are TGTGCCAGCAGTGTGGGAGAAAACACTGAAGCTTTCTTT. It translates to CASSVGENTEAFF. The chain uses TRBV2 and TRBJ1-1; unclear D gene. Trimming cost V 4 bases and J 2 bases, with 8 bases left between them. Germline V gene lookup returns CDR1 SNHLY and CDR2 FYNNEI. The CDR3 runs 13 residues.

The chain is built from TRBV5-1 and TRBJ1-1, with 7 bases identical to TRBD1. Germline V lookup: CDR1 SGHRS, CDR2 YFSETQ. CDR3 length: 16 amino acids. The junction had 10 bases not matched to a gene; V was cut back by 1 base and J by 4 bases. The DNA of the CDR3 is TGCGCCAGCAGCTTGCGGGAGGGGGCTTTATCCACTGAAGCTTTCTTT. It yields the protein CASSLREGALSTEAFF.

V and J are TRBV10-1 and TRBJ2-1; TRBD1 aligns across 9 bases. Germline V gives CDR1 WNHNN, CDR2 SYGVQD (reference sequence). The CDR3 totals 18 residues. Germline trimming cut 0 bases from V and 0 bases from J; bases unmatched to any gene: 6. CDR3 DNA: TGCGCCAGCAGTGAGTCTTACAGGGGGCCTTACTCCTACAATGAGCAGTTCTTC. Encoded protein: CASSESYRGPYSYNEQFF.

The chain uses TRBV4-2 and TRBJ2-7, with TRBD1 identical over 7 bases. With 3 bases clipped from V and 4 bases from J, the junction kept 6 bases outside the gene matches. From germline, CDR1 is LGHNA and CDR2 YNFKEQ. CDR3 size: 14 residues. The CDR3 spells CASSQGQQLYEQYF. The CDR3 nucleotides are TGTGCCAGCAGCCAGGGACAGCAACTTTACGAGCAGTACTTC.